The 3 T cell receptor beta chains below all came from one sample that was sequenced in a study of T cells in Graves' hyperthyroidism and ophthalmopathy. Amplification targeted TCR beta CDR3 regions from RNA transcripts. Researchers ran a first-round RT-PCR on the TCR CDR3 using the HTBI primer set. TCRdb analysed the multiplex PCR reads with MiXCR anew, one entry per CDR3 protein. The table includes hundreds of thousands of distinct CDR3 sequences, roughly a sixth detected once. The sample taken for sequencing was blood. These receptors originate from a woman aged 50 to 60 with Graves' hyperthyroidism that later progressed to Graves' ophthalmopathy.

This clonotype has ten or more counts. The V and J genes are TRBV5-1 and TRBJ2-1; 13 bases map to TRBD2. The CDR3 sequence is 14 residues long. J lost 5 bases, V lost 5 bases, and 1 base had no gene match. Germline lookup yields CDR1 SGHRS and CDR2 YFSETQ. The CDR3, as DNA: TGCGCCAGCAGAGGACTAGCGGGGGACAATGAGCAGTTCTTC. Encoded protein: CASRGLAGDNEQFF.

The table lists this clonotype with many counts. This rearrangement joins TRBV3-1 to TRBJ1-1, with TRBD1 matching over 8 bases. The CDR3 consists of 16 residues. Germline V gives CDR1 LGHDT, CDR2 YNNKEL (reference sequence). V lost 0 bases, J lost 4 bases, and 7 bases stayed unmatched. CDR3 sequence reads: CASSQESGGAFTEAFF. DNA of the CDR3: TGTGCCAGCAGCCAAGAGTCAGGGGGCGCCTTCACTGAAGCTTTCTTT.

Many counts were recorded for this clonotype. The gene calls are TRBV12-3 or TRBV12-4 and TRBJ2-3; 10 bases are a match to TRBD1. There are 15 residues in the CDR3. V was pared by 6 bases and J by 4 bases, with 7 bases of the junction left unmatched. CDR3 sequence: CASSRGQGWADTQYF. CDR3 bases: TGTGCCAGCAGCCGGGGACAGGGGTGGGCAGATACGCAGTATTTT.